This section outlines one TCR beta chain sequence together with its context. This sample includes further DNA sequences coding for the same CDR3. The data originate from a study of cytomegalovirus exposure and HLA in healthy donors. With 60 Vbeta and 13 Jbeta primers, the PCR was carried out. Sequencing used immunoSEQ multiplex PCR; TCRdb keeps in-frame clones, though not all of them. The sample has roughly 160,000 clones; roughly 80% are singletons. Sequencing was carried out using PBMCs. The TCR was taken from a man aged 45-60 years in good health and CMV-seropositive.

Written as DNA, the CDR3 is TGCGCCAGCAGCTCTCGGGCGGGGACCACGGATACGCAGTATTTT. Its translation is CASSSRAGTTDTQYF. V usage is TRBV4-1 and J usage is TRBJ2-3; a possible D gene is TRBD2 (6 bases). Trimming cost V 5 bases and J 6 bases, with 18 bases left between them. CDR1 is MGHRA and CDR2 is YSYEKL in the germline V gene. The CDR3 contains 15 residues.